Each of the 29 T cell receptor beta chains below was sequenced from the same sample in a study of Graves' ophthalmopathy and Graves' hyperthyroidism. Amplified TCR beta CDR3 regions were obtained using RNA transcripts as template. Second-round multiplex PCR came after first-round RT-PCR with HTBI primers. TCRdb itself ran the multiplex PCR reads through MiXCR, one entry per CDR3 protein. The data show approximately 540,000 distinct CDR3 sequences, less than 45% seen once. Sequencing input: peripheral blood or thyroid tissue (not recorded which). Receptors originate from an adult man with Graves' hyperthyroidism.

This clonotype was recorded many times. A junction end diverges from the germline sequence, so it may reflect a read error. This chain connects TRBV4-1 to TRBJ1-2; no firm D call. This CDR3 contains 13 residues. Germline values: CDR1 MGHRA, CDR2 YSYEKL. CDR3 region: CASSQDEGNGYTF. The CDR3 bases are TGTGCCAGCAGCCAAGATGAAGGAAATGGCTACACCTTC.

In this sample, this clonotype turned up many times. The V and J genes are TRBV10-3 and TRBJ1-1; D gene ambiguous. V lost 6 bases and J 0 bases, leaving 8 bases between the germline ends. This CDR3 is built from 13 residues. CDR1 and CDR2 (germline): ENHRY, SYGVKD. CDR3 DNA: TGTGCCATCAGGAGGGAGATGAACACTGAAGCTTTCTTT. Its translation: CAIRREMNTEAFF.

The chain links TRBV20-1 to TRBJ2-5; TRBD1 matches at 10 bases. CDR3 length: 12 residues. Germline V lookup: CDR1 DFQATT, CDR2 SNEGSKA (reference sequence). V was clipped by 5 bases and J by 5 bases; unmatched bases: 2. CDR3 loop: CSAPDRGETQYF. CDR3 in DNA: TGCAGTGCTCCGGACAGGGGGGAGACCCAGTACTTC.

Remarks on this clonotype: Being one base from a much bigger clone, this may be a read error. CDR3 bases: TGCAGTGCTAGAGACCGGGACAGACTCTACGAGCAGTGCTTC. It is translated as CSARDRDRLYEQCF. The rearrangement uses TRBV20-1 and TRBJ2-7; TRBD1 agrees at 7 bases. CDR3 length: 14 residues. Germline CDR1 and CDR2: DFQATT and SNEGSKA (reference sequence).

This CDR3 is CSVEQGEQFF. The CDR3 DNA is TGCAGCGTTGAACAGGGTGAGCAGTTCTTC. V and J are TRBV29-1 and TRBJ1-2; weak D call: TRBD1 (5 bases). The J call may be faulty, since TRBJ2-1 better matches the DNA end. CDR1 and CDR2 from the germline V gene are SQVTM and ANQGSEA. This CDR3 is built from 10 residues.

This clonotype was seen many times. For the CDR3, the DNA is TGTGCCAGCAGCTTCTCAGGCGAACTTAATGAAAAACTGTTTTTT. Translation gives CASSFSGELNEKLFF. The J gene is TRBJ1-4, the V gene TRBV7-6; no definite D call. Trimming pared 3 bases from V and 4 bases from J, leaving 12 bases between. The CDR3 has 15 residues. Germline CDR1 and CDR2: SGHVS and FNYEAQ.

The sample holds a few counts of this clonotype. Here the CDR3 reads CASSELQSREQYF. As DNA, the CDR3 is TGTGCCAGCAGTGAGCTGCAGTCGCGGGAGCAGTACTTC. The V call is TRBV6-9, the J call TRBJ2-7; no definite D call. Germline loops: CDR1 MNHGY, CDR2 SVAAGI. Trimming took off 5 bases at V and 7 bases at J, with 15 bases between the two ends. This CDR3 comprises 13 residues.

This clonotype was counted a few times. The chain combines TRBV2 with TRBJ1-2; no reliable D call. Germline V gene sequence: CDR1 SNHLY, CDR2 FYNNEI. V was cut by 3 bases and J by 1 base, with 6 bases left in between. This CDR3 spans 13 amino acids. The chain's CDR3 is CASSDTVNYGYTF. The CDR3 nucleotides are TGTGCCAGCAGTGATACGGTTAACTATGGCTACACCTTC.

Ten or more counts support this clonotype. The chain is built from TRBV2 and TRBJ1-3; 8 positions match TRBD1. This CDR3 spans 15 amino acids. The J segment lost 0 bases and the V segment lost 6 bases, leaving 4 bases of the junction unmatched. CDR1 is SNHLY, CDR2 FYNNEI, per germline. In nucleotides, the CDR3 is TGTGCCAGCAGGGACAGGGCTGACTCTGGAAACACCATATATTTT. Translating gives CASRDRADSGNTIYF.

This clonotype was seen ten or more times. This chain uses TRBV7-9 with TRBJ2-5, with a possible D match to TRBD2 (5 bases). The CDR3 spans 12 residues. With 6 bases removed from V and 5 bases from J, the gap between germline ends came to 10 bases. Germline V gene data show CDR1 as SEHNR and CDR2 as FQNEAQ (reference sequence). The CDR3 reads CASRPGEETQYF. The CDR3, as DNA: TGTGCCAGCAGGCCTGGGGAGGAGACCCAGTACTTC.

In this sample, this clonotype turned up many times. The chain carries TRBV7-8 and TRBJ1-1, with 7 bases that match TRBD1. The CDR3 loop spans 15 amino acids. V shed 4 bases and J 4 bases; nucleotides not matched to a gene: 9. From germline, CDR1 is SGHVS and CDR2 FQNEAQ. In nucleotides, the CDR3 is TGTGCCAGCAGCTCCCGACAGGGTACGACCACTGAAGCTTTCTTT. Encoded protein: CASSSRQGTTTEAFF.

This clonotype was seen ten or more times. V and J are TRBV10-3 and TRBJ2-7, with D hard to call. Per germline, CDR1 ENHRY and CDR2 SYGVKD. V shed 3 bases and J shed 2 bases, with 5 bases lying between them. The CDR3 consists of 12 residues. CDR3 protein: CAISDGAYEQYF. The CDR3, as DNA: TGTGCCATCAGTGATGGTGCCTACGAGCAGTACTTC.

This clonotype has only a few counts. The chain employs TRBV7-2 and TRBJ1-4, with TRBD1 matching over 8 bases. Germline CDR1 is SGHTA and CDR2 is FQGNSA. CDR3 size: 17 residues. Trimming took 5 bases from V and 7 from J; bases not matched to a gene: 15. The CDR3 nucleotides are TGTGCCAGCAGCCAAGGAGCCCAGACAGGGGAGGGTGAAAAACTGTTTTTT. Translating gives CASSQGAQTGEGEKLFF.

This clonotype was found a few times. The rearrangement links TRBV19 to TRBJ2-3; TRBD1 might be the D (5 bases). Germline-derived CDR1 and CDR2 are LNHDA and SQIVND (reference sequence). Trimming removed 5 bases at V and 15 bases at J, with 24 bases between. This CDR3 has 14 residues. The CDR3 DNA sequence: TGTGCCAGTAGTCTCTCACCATCAGGCAGGACACCCTATTTT. Its translation: CASSLSPSGRTPYF. Looking up the rest from reference TRBV19 and TRBJ2-3 gives the full variable domain: DGGITQSPKYLFRKEGQNVTLSCEQNLNHDAMYWYRQDPGQGLRLIYYSQIVNDFQKGDIAEGYSVSREKKESFPLTVTSAQKNPTAFYLCASSLSPSGRTPYFGPGTRLTVL.

This clonotype was seen a few times. The chain combines TRBV2 with TRBJ2-7; the D gene is possibly TRBD1 (5 bases). Germline V gene data show CDR1 as SNHLY and CDR2 as FYNNEI. V lost 8 bases to trimming and J lost 4 bases, with 15 bases between them. CDR3 size: 13 residues. The CDR3 region is CASEWSDKYEQYF. The CDR3 DNA reads as TGTGCCAGCGAGTGGTCGGACAAGTACGAGCAGTACTTC. The full variable domain, its missing parts supplied by reference TRBV2 and TRBJ2-7, is EPEVTQTPSHQVTQMGQEVILRCVPISNHLYFYWYRQILGQKVEFLVSFYNNEISEKSEIFDDQFSVERPDGSNFTLKIRSTKLEDSAMYFCASEWSDKYEQYFGPGTRLTVT.

In nucleotides, the CDR3 is TGTGCCACCAGTGATCCGTGGGACTACACAAGAAGCACAGATACGCAGTATTTT. Residues: CATSDPWDYTRSTDTQYF. V gene TRBV24-1 combines with J gene TRBJ2-3; 7 bases map to TRBD2. The CDR3 consists of 18 residues. V lost 3 bases and J lost 0; bases outside the gene matches: 11. CDR1 KGHDR and CDR2 SFDVKD come from the germline V gene.

This clonotype was detected many times. The V call is TRBV15, the J call TRBJ2-7, with TRBD1 matching 8 bases. The CDR3 is 15 amino acids. In germline, CDR1 is LNHNV, CDR2 YYDKDF (reference sequence). Trimming took 5 bases from V and 0 from J; bases not matched to a gene: 6. The CDR3 loop is CATSARTGSSYEQYF. The CDR3 DNA sequence: TGTGCCACCAGCGCTAGGACAGGGAGCTCCTACGAGCAGTACTTC.

This clonotype was recorded at least ten times. The V gene is TRBV7-2, the J gene TRBJ1-5; weak D call: TRBD1 (6 bases). There are 14 residues in the CDR3. Germline V gene lookup returns CDR1 SGHTA and CDR2 FQGNSA. Trimming cost V 2 bases and J 6 bases, with 11 bases left between them. CDR3 bases: TGTGCCAGCAGCTTAAAAACAGGGTCTCAGCCCCAGCATTTT. Translation: CASSLKTGSQPQHF.

The chain recombines TRBV5-1 with TRBJ1-2, with 8 bases aligning to TRBD1. This CDR3 has 14 amino acids. V was pared by 3 bases and J by 6 bases, with 7 bases of the junction left unmatched. Germline lookup yields CDR1 SGHRS and CDR2 YFSETQ. CDR3 loop: CASSSLRTGNGYTF. CDR3 DNA: TGCGCCAGCAGCTCCCTACGGACAGGGAATGGCTACACCTTC.

This clonotype was picked up many times. This chain uses TRBV29-1 with TRBJ1-4; no definite D call. The germline CDR1 and CDR2 sequences are SQVTM and ANQGSEA. The V and J ends lost 7 bases and 5 bases respectively, with 14 bases between them. This CDR3 has 13 amino acids. In DNA form, the CDR3 reads TGCAGCGCAAGTGACATACTAAATGAAAAACTGTTTTTT. It translates to CSASDILNEKLFF.

This clonotype was observed many times. The rearrangement joins TRBV7-9 to TRBJ2-2; no definite D call. This CDR3 is 15 amino acids long. V lost 1 base, J lost 1 base, and 7 bases lay in between. Germline CDR1 reads SEHNR; CDR2 reads FQNEAQ (reference sequence). The CDR3 nucleotides are TGTGCCAGCAGCTTAGGGCCCCTGAACACCGGGGAGCTGTTTTTT. Protein sequence: CASSLGPLNTGELFF.

The gene calls are TRBV24-1 and TRBJ2-5, with TRBD2 matching over 9 bases. V lost 0 bases and J lost 7; bases outside the gene matches: 14. The CDR3 runs 18 residues. Germline CDR1 and CDR2: KGHDR and SFDVKD. CDR3 in amino acids: CATSDLPTSGGEGGTQYF. DNA for the CDR3: TGTGCCACCAGTGATTTGCCGACTAGCGGAGGAGAGGGTGGGACCCAGTACTTC.

This clonotype was picked up a small number of times. The chain employs TRBV19 and TRBJ1-5, with TRBD1 as a possible D gene (5 bases). V was trimmed by 5 bases and J by 1 base, leaving 12 bases between them. CDR1 LNHDA and CDR2 SQIVND come from the germline V gene (reference sequence). There are 15 residues in the CDR3. Here the CDR3 reads CASSPRRGSNQPQHF. Written as DNA, the CDR3 is TGTGCCAGTAGTCCCAGACGGGGGAGCAATCAGCCCCAGCATTTT.

With regard to this clonotype: Compared with germline, one end of the junction differs, possibly owing to a read error. CDR3 protein: CASSLLAYSCEQYF. DNA for the CDR3: TGTGCCAGCAGCTTACTAGCGTACTCCTGCGAGCAGTACTTC. The genes are TRBV2 and TRBJ2-7; 7 bases line up with TRBD2. The CDR3 loop spans 14 amino acids. Germline assignment: CDR1 SNHLY and CDR2 FYNNEI.

In its sample, this clonotype was seen many times. The V call is TRBV14, the J call TRBJ2-2, with D perhaps given as TRBD1 or TRBD2 (6 bases each). Trimming shortened V by 2 bases and J by 7 bases, and 11 bases separated the two germline ends. The CDR3 totals 14 residues. Germline V gene lookup returns CDR1 SGHDN and CDR2 FVKESK. The CDR3 loop reads CASSQWGASGELFF. DNA for the CDR3: TGTGCCAGCAGCCAATGGGGGGCCAGCGGGGAGCTGTTTTTT.

The sample holds a few counts of this clonotype. The chain joins TRBV7-9 to TRBJ1-1; 10 nucleotides agree with TRBD1. The CDR3 runs 13 residues. Germline V CDR1 and CDR2: SEHNR, FQNEAQ (reference sequence). The ends lost 3 bases at V and 7 bases at J; junction bases unmatched: 2. The CDR3 DNA follows: TGTGCCAGCAGCTTCCGGGACAGGGGTGAAGCTTTCTTT. Its protein product is CASSFRDRGEAFF.

DNA for the CDR3: TGTGCCAGCAGCTTATGGGCTAGCATCCTACCAGGCACCGGGGAGCTGTTTTTT. As protein: CASSLWASILPGTGELFF. This chain joins TRBV13 and TRBJ2-2, with D possibly being TRBD2 (5 bases). The germline CDR1 and CDR2 sequences are PRHDT and FYEKMQ (reference sequence). Between the trimmed V and J ends, which lost 2 bases and 4 bases, there was a span of 20 bases. The CDR3 loop spans 18 amino acids.

This clonotype has a count of ten or more. The CDR3 DNA follows: TGTGCCAGCAGCTTAGACCGAAATAGCTACGGAAACACCATATATTTT. This gives the protein CASSLDRNSYGNTIYF. The chain couples TRBV7-9 to TRBJ1-3; no clear D gene. Trimming removed 1 base at V and 4 bases at J, with 14 bases between. This CDR3 is built from 16 residues. CDR1 and CDR2 (germline): SEHNR, FQNEAQ (reference sequence).

V is TRBV6-5 and J is TRBJ1-1; D is perhaps TRBD1 (5 bases). The germline V gene has CDR1 MNHEY and CDR2 SVGAGI. The CDR3 is made up of 14 amino acids. Between the trimmed V and J ends, which lost 6 bases and 0 bases, there was a span of 11 bases. The CDR3 loop is CASSQDSLNTEAFF. The CDR3 DNA reads TGTGCCAGCAGCCAAGACAGCCTGAACACTGAAGCTTTCTTT.